Reported below is one T cell receptor beta chain. The antigen is not known. A read error may be the cause here, since a much bigger clone is one base away. Both RNA and DNA were isolated together from about 20-30 mg of bulk tissue that had not been sorted. This record belongs to a study of tumor-infiltrating lymphocytes in primary liver carcinoma. Study-level information: Those enrolled were patients of both sexes, who were aged 30 to 69 years.

The researchers produced TCR beta cDNA from 400 to 650 ng total RNA with a constant-region primer. For TCR beta, libraries were produced by three nested multiplex PCR rounds using slightly modified ARM-PCR. Use of TRBV1-TRBV30 forward primers with a C-beta reverse primer characterized the first two PCR rounds, which lasted about 10 cycles each. One entry per CDR3 protein, called by TCRdb with MiXCR from the multiplex PCR reads. The sample contains about 78,000 distinct CDR3 sequences, about two thirds of which appear only once. Study results and caveats: Tumor region pairs overlapped more than did tumor-adjacent and tumor-blood pairs.

This CDR3 comprises 15 residues. Germline V gene data show CDR1 as SEHNR and CDR2 as FQNEAQ (reference sequence). This clonotype was sampled from an older woman with primary liver carcinoma and hepatitis B virus infection. The sequenced sample consisted of liver tumor tissue from sampling region 4. The subset: tumor region T4, right-lateral pole. The rearrangement uses TRBV7-9 and TRBJ2-1; 12 nucleotides match TRBD2. DNA of the CDR3: TGTGCCAGCAGCTTAGGACTAGCGGGGGACAATGAGCGGTTCTTC. Protein product: CASSLGLAGDNERFF. Supplemented by reference TRBV7-9 and TRBJ2-1, the full variable domain reads DTGVSQNPRHKITKRGQNVTFRCDPISEHNRLYWYRQTLGQGPEFLTYFQNEAQLEKSRLLSDRFSAERPKGSFSTLEIQRTEQGDSAMYLCASSLGLAGDNERFFGPGTRLTVL.